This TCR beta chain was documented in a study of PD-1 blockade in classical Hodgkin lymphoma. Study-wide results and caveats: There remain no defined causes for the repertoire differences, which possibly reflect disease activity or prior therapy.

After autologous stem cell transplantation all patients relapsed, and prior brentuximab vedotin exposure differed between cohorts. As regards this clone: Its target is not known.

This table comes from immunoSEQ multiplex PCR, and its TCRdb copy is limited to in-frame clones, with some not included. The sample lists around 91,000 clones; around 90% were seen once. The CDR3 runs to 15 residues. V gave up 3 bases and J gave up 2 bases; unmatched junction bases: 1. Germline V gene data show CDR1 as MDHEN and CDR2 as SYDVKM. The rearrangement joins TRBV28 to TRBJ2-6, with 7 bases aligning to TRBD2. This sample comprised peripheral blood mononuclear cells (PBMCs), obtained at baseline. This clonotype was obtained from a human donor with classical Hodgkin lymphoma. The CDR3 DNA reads TGTGCCAGCAGTTTCGGGGGGACTGGGGCCAACGTCCTGACTTTC. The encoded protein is CASSFGGTGANVLTF.